These 19 T cell receptor beta chains originate from one sample sequenced in a study of beta chain features in type 1 diabetes. Expressed TCRB transcripts were sequenced, since all the RNA that had been isolated was reverse transcribed. Repertoires were generated with immunoSEQ multiplex PCR, while TCRdb's copy carries only in-frame clones and drops some. Of hundreds of thousands of clones in the sample, 15% to 17% were seen once. Sequences were obtained from naive CD4+ T cells from blood. These receptors came from a man younger than 30 in good health.

The chain employs TRBV30 and TRBJ1-5; 9 positions agree with TRBD1. The CDR3 runs to 15 residues. CDR1 is GTSNPN and CDR2 is SVGIG in the germline V gene (reference sequence). V lost 0 bases, J lost 11 bases, and 11 bases stayed unmatched. The CDR3 DNA sequence: TGTGCCTGGAGTGTCCGAGGGACAGGGAGTTGGGCCCAGCATTTT. Its translation is CAWSVRGTGSWAQHF.

CDR3 coding DNA: TGTGCCAGCAGTGATGGATATGGCTACACCTTC. It specifies CASSDGYGYTF. This chain joins TRBV2 and TRBJ1-2; D remains ambiguous. This CDR3 region has 11 residues. The germline CDR1 and CDR2 sequences are SNHLY and FYNNEI. V lost 3 bases and J lost 5, with 4 bases in between.

The V gene is TRBV11-2, the J gene TRBJ1-2, with unresolved D. Germline CDR1 reads SGHAT; CDR2 reads FQNNGV. Trimming stripped 3 bases from V and 5 bases from J, with 19 bases between. The CDR3 spans 16 residues. The CDR3 loop reads CASSFAVREFPYGYTF. CDR3 DNA sequence: TGTGCCAGCAGCTTCGCCGTAAGAGAGTTCCCTTATGGCTACACCTTC.

The chain couples TRBV9 to TRBJ2-1; a weak D match, TRBD2 (5 bases). V was shortened by 0 bases and J by 12 bases, with 10 bases between the two germline ends. Germline CDR1 is SGDLS and CDR2 is YYNGEE. The CDR3 is 12 amino acids. The CDR3 sequence is CASSVGSGGQFF. The CDR3 bases are TGTGCCAGCAGCGTAGGAAGCGGCGGGCAGTTCTTC.

Concerning this clone: Other nucleotide sequences from this sample produce the same CDR3. This rearrangement joins TRBV19 to TRBJ1-3; no definite D call. V was shortened by 7 bases and J by 0 bases, with 10 bases between the two germline ends. The germline CDR1 and CDR2 sequences are LNHDA and SQIVND (reference sequence). The CDR3 runs to 14 residues. The CDR3: CASNPGSSGNTIYF. Here the CDR3 DNA reads TGTGCCAGTAACCCCGGCAGCTCTGGAAACACCATATATTTT.

This clone was recorded many times. The chain has TRBV23-1 and TRBJ2-7; D is unresolved. TRBV23-1 is classed as an ORF, of uncertain function. The V gene lost 10 bases and the J gene lost 3 bases, with 7 bases spanning the gap. The CDR3 sequence is 10 residues long. CDR3 sequence: CATLNYEQYF. The CDR3 DNA follows: TGCGCCACCTTGAACTACGAGCAGTACTTC.

This sequence joins TRBV6-1 and TRBJ2-1; D unclear. There are 19 residues in the CDR3. The germline V and J ends were trimmed by 0 bases and 0 bases, with 18 bases remaining between them. The V gene's germline CDR1 is MNHNS and CDR2 SASEGT. In DNA form, the CDR3 reads TGTGCCAGCAGTGAAGCTCGCCTAACTCGGTCGAGCTCCTACAATGAGCAGTTCTTC. Translation: CASSEARLTRSSSYNEQFF.

This clone was seen just once. The chain combines TRBV28 with TRBJ1-5; D gene unclear. The germline gives CDR1 MDHEN, CDR2 SYDVKM. The V end was cut by 6 bases, the J end by 3 bases, with 9 bases between. The CDR3 totals 13 residues. CDR3: CASRRINNQPQHF. DNA for the CDR3: TGTGCCAGCAGGAGGATTAACAATCAGCCCCAGCATTTT.

This clone was observed a handful of times. The genes are TRBV6-6 and TRBJ1-4; possible D gene TRBD1, 6 bases. Trimming stripped 6 bases from V and 6 bases from J, with 14 bases between. The CDR3 spans 14 residues. The V gene's germline CDR1 is MNHNY and CDR2 SVGAGI (reference sequence). The DNA of the CDR3 is TGTGCCAGCAGGCAGGGGAGCGGGGATGAAAAACTGTTTTTT. Encoded protein: CASRQGSGDEKLFF.

The J gene is TRBJ2-7, the V gene TRBV6-5, with 8 bases lining up with TRBD2. CDR1 and CDR2 (germline): MNHEY, SVGAGI. The CDR3 consists of 13 residues. The V gene end was trimmed by 11 bases and the J gene end by 4 bases; junction bases not matched to a gene: 10. CDR3 residues: CAVTGGPSYEQYF. The CDR3 DNA follows: TGTGCCGTGACGGGAGGGCCCAGTTACGAGCAGTACTTC.

This clone was seen more than once but under ten times. This chain links TRBV6-6 with TRBJ2-5; no firm D call. Germline CDR1 is MNHNY and CDR2 is SVGAGI (reference sequence). This CDR3 spans 14 amino acids. V dropped 2 bases and J dropped 3 bases, with 10 bases sitting between them. CDR3 residues: CASSYALMEETQYF. The CDR3 DNA reads TGTGCCAGCAGTTACGCACTGATGGAAGAGACCCAGTACTTC.

This clone was seen a few times. The chain couples TRBV18 to TRBJ2-5, with a possible D match to TRBD1 (5 bases). This CDR3 has 13 amino acids. V was pared by 5 bases and J by 5 bases, with 12 bases between. CDR1 is KGHSH, CDR2 LQKENI, per germline. CDR3 residues: CASSGHNRETQYF. The CDR3 nucleotides read TGTGCCAGCTCAGGACACAATAGGGAGACCCAGTACTTC.

The V call is TRBV28, the J call TRBJ2-7; TRBD1 agrees at 8 bases. Per the germline V gene, CDR1 is MDHEN and CDR2 is SYDVKM. V shed 1 base, J shed 7 bases, and the junction held 9 bases outside the gene matches. The CDR3 contains 15 residues. For the CDR3, the DNA is TGTGCCAGCAGTTTATCGGGACAGGTCCGGGGGGAGCAGTACTTC. Its translation: CASSLSGQVRGEQYF.

This clone was counted between two and nine times. V gene TRBV5-1 combines with J gene TRBJ2-7; 7 positions match TRBD2. The V segment lost 3 bases and the J segment 1 base; nucleotides outside the gene matches: 10. The CDR3 consists of 16 residues. Germline values: CDR1 SGHRS, CDR2 YFSETQ. CDR3 nucleotides: TGCGCCAGCAGCTGGCCCGGGGAGGGTTTGTCCTACGAGCAGTACTTC. Translating gives CASSWPGEGLSYEQYF.

Only one count was recorded for this clone. For the CDR3, the DNA is TGTGCCAGTAGGGGGAAAAATCAGCCCCAGCATTTT. Translation gives CASRGKNQPQHF. The rearrangement uses TRBV19 and TRBJ1-5; D is unresolved. The V end was cut by 6 bases, the J end by 4 bases, with 7 bases between. This CDR3 comprises 12 residues. Germline V gives CDR1 LNHDA, CDR2 SQIVND (reference sequence).

This clone showed up just a few times. V gene TRBV7-9 combines with J gene TRBJ2-4; TRBD1 agrees at 8 bases. V lost 4 bases and J lost 0; bases outside the gene matches: 11. The CDR3 has 18 amino acids. Germline loops: CDR1 SEHNR, CDR2 FQNEAQ (reference sequence). The DNA of the CDR3 is TGTGCCAGCAGCTCCGGGACAGGTTTTCGGATAGCCAAAAACATTCAGTACTTC. Amino acids: CASSSGTGFRIAKNIQYF.

The chain is built from TRBV5-1 and TRBJ2-5; D possibly corresponds to TRBD1 (6 bases). Germline assignment: CDR1 SGHRS and CDR2 YFSETQ. The CDR3 runs to 16 residues. V lost 4 bases and J lost 4, with 20 bases in between. CDR3 sequence: CASSLLNRVLGETQYF. The CDR3 nucleotides read TGCGCCAGCAGCCTACTAAACAGGGTGTTGGGAGAGACCCAGTACTTC.

This clone was found a few times. The rearrangement joins TRBV2 to TRBJ1-1; TRBD1 aligns across 7 bases. Germline loops: CDR1 SNHLY, CDR2 FYNNEI. This CDR3 has 14 residues. The V gene end was trimmed by 4 bases and the J gene end by 7 bases; junction bases not matched to a gene: 9. In nucleotides, the CDR3 is TGTGCCAGCAGTGCCGGGACAGCCATTAGTGAAGCTTTCTTT. The encoded protein is CASSAGTAISEAFF.

The chain joins TRBV29-1 to TRBJ1-1, with no clear D. Trimming stripped 7 bases from V and 1 base from J, with 16 bases between. The CDR3 is made up of 14 amino acids. Germline loops: CDR1 SQVTM, CDR2 ANQGSEA. CDR3 DNA: TGCAGCGGGAGGGCCAACAGAGCGAACACTGAAGCTTTCTTT. The encoded protein is CSGRANRANTEAFF.